Listed below are T cell receptor beta chains from one sample, sequenced in a study of blood T cell repertoires in COVID-19. The table came from immunoSEQ multiplex PCR; TCRdb's copy has only in-frame clones and leaves some out. Of 410,000 or so clones in the sample, around 91% were seen once. Sample: peripheral blood. The receptors shown here come from a woman aged 40-49 years with COVID-19, enrolled during active disease. CDR3s include the opening cysteine and the closing phenylalanine or tryptophan. Fields, in order: V gene, clone size, J gene, D gene, CDR3 DNA, CDR3 protein. A D gene is named only where the DNA matches it firmly. For some rows the clone size is stated as once, few or many, or as a class when expanded; others skip it.

TRBV30	once	TRBJ2-2	TRBD1	TGTGCCTGTGGGGGACAGGGGTTCACCGGGGAGCTGTTTTTT	CACGGQGFTGELFF
TRBV19	-	TRBJ2-3	-	TGTGCCAGCAGCCTTCAGCGGAGCGCTAGCACAGATACGCAGTATTTT	CASSLQRSASTDTQYF
TRBV14	-	TRBJ2-2	TRBD1	TGTGCCAGCAGCCGTTGGACAGGGGGCACTCCCAGCGCTACCACCGGGGAGCTGTTTTTT	CASSRWTGGTPSATTGELFF
TRBV15	-	TRBJ2-1	-	TGTGCCACCAGCAGACCTGGGTTATTGGCGGACTTTTACAATGAGCAGTTCTTC	CATSRPGLLADFYNEQFF
TRBV18	-	TRBJ1-5	-	TGTGCCAGCTCACCACCGTTAGGGGAAGGTCAGCCCCAGCATTTT	CASSPPLGEGQPQHF
TRBV7-9	-	TRBJ1-4	-	TGTGCCAGCAGCTTAGGACGGACACAAACTAATGAAAAACTGTTTTTT	CASSLGRTQTNEKLFF
TRBV28	-	TRBJ1-5	-	TGTGCCAGCAGTATAAATCAGCCCCAGCATTTT	CASSINQPQHF
TRBV9	-	TRBJ2-3	-	TGTGCCAGCAGCGTAGAGGTGACTAGCACAGATACGCAGTATTTT	CASSVEVTSTDTQYF
TRBV13	few	TRBJ2-2	-	TGTGCCAGCAGCTTAGGGCAAGCCACCGGGGAGCTGTTTTTT	CASSLGQATGELFF
TRBV10-3	-	TRBJ2-5	-	TGTGCCATCAGTGATCCCCGGACTCCGGGCGAGACCCAGTACTTC	CAISDPRTPGETQYF
TRBV19	-	TRBJ1-5	-	TGTGCCAGTAGTCGGACAGAGAATAGCAATCAGCCCCAGCATTTT	CASSRTENSNQPQHF
TRBV11-2	-	TRBJ2-7	-	TGTGCCAGCAGCTTAATTCCCGACACGGTGAGCTCCTACGAGCAGTACTTC	CASSLIPDTVSSYEQYF